These 3 T cell receptor beta chains originate from one sample sequenced in a study of vaccination effects on CD4 cells after COVID-19. Antigen-specific CD4+ T cells expanded by the ViraFEST assay with viral peptide pools were then sequenced. Scientists isolated CD4+ T cells after a roughly 10-day culture period ended. Each vaccine recipient was nucleocapsid antibody negative and had no prior SARS-CoV-2 infection. Libraries were prepared by immunoSEQ multiplex PCR; TCRdb keeps only in-frame clonotypes and omits some of them. The sample contains approximately 50,000 clones, roughly 79% of which appear only once. For these TCRs, the target antigens are not known. Sample: CD4+ T cells from PBMCs cultured with HCoV-OC43 spike peptides, taken before COVID-19 vaccination. Specified subset: HCoV-OC43 spike overlapping peptide pool stimulation. The receptors were gathered from a human donor who received a COVID-19 vaccine.

The chain joins TRBV6-6 to TRBJ2-7; D is possibly TRBD1 (5 bases). The ends were cut back, 4 bases at V and 4 bases at J, with 8 bases in the middle. CDR3 length: 12 amino acids. CDR1 is MNHNY, CDR2 SVGAGI, per germline (reference sequence). As DNA, the CDR3 is TGTGCCAGCAGTTTGGGGCGATACGAGCAGTACGTC. Protein sequence: CASSLGRYEQYV.

This clone was seen more than once but under ten times. V is TRBV5-6 and J is TRBJ1-2, with D tentatively TRBD1 (5 bases). Germline CDR1 is SGHDT and CDR2 is YYEEEE. Trimming shortened V by 5 bases and J by 5 bases, and 19 bases separated the two germline ends. The CDR3 extends over 15 amino acids. The CDR3 DNA sequence: TGTGCCAGCAGGGGGACGGGGACGAACCGATATGGCTACACCTTC. Amino acid sequence: CASRGTGTNRYGYTF. Supplemented by reference TRBV5-6 and TRBJ1-2, the full variable domain reads DAGVTQSPTHLIKTRGQQVTLRCSPKSGHDTVSWYQQALGQGPQFIFQYYEEEERQRGNFPDRFSGHQFPNYSSELNVNALLLGDSALYLCASRGTGTNRYGYTFGSGTRLTVV.

The CDR3 is CASSLGTGGNEQFF. CDR3 coding DNA: TGTGCCAGCAGCTTGGGGACAGGGGGGAATGAGCAGTTCTTC. The chain carries TRBV7-2 and TRBJ2-1; the match to TRBD1 covers 11 bases. This CDR3 region has 14 residues. After removal of 3 bases from V and 7 bases from J, the junction contained 2 bases not matched to a gene. Germline V gene sequence: CDR1 SGHTA, CDR2 FQGNSA.